This T cell receptor beta chain was observed in a study of EBV T-cell therapy then PD-1 blockade in nasopharyngeal carcinoma. As for this clone: Its antigen remains unknown.

Profiled with immunoSEQ multiplex PCR; TCRdb holds only in-frame clones, not every one. This sample carries over 20,000 clones, about 86% of them seen once, and the ten largest clones take more than 25%. Indicated time point: 266 days after commencement of treatment, after nivolumab therapy. Treatment in this sample: AdE1-LMPpoly-expanded autologous EBV-specific T-cell therapy followed by anti-PD-1 nivolumab. Germline CDR1 reads MNHEY; CDR2 reads SMNVEV (reference sequence). Between the trimmed V and J ends, which lost 2 bases and 8 bases, there was a span of 18 bases. CDR3 length equals 15 residues.

Sequences were derived from CD8+ T cells from blood, sampled at approximately day 250 from a patient whose treatment included autologous EBV-specific T cells and nivolumab. This clonotype was sampled from a man in his forties with nasopharyngeal carcinoma. The rearrangement links TRBV27 to TRBJ1-2; no firm D call. The CDR3 is CASSLREGISGGYTF. For the CDR3, the DNA is TGTGCCAGCAGTTTACGCGAGGGTATATCCGGGGGCTACACCTTC.